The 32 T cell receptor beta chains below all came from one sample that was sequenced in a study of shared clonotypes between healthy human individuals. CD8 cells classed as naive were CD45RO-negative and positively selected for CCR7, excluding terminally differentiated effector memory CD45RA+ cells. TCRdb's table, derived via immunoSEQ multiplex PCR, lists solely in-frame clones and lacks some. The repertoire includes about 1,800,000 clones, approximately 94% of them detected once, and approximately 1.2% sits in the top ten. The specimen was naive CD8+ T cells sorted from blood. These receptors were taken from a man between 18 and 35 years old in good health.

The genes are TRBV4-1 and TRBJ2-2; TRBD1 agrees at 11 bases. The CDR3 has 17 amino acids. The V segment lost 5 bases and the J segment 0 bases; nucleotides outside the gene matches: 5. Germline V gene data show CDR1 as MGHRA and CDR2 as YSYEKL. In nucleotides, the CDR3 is TGCGCCAGCAGCAACGGACAGGGGGCCTCGAACACCGGGGAGCTGTTTTTT. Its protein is CASSNGQGASNTGELFF.

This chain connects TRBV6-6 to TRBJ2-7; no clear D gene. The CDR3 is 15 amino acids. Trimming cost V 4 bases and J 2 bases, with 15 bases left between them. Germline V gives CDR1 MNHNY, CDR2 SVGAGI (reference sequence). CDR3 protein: CASSLSLDTPYEQYF. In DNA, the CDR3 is TGTGCCAGCAGTTTATCCCTAGACACCCCCTACGAGCAGTACTTC.

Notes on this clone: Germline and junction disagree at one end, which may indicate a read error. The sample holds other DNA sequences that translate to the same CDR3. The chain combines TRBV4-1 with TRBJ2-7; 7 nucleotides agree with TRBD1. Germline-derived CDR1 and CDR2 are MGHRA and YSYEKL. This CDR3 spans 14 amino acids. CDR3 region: CASSQIQGLNEQYF. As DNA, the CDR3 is TGCGCTAGCAGCCAAATACAGGGGCTGAACGAGCAGTACTTC.

CDR3 DNA: TGTGCCAGCAGCCCCTCGGGGGCGACTGAAGCTTTCTTT. Amino acids: CASSPSGATEAFF. The V gene is TRBV14, the J gene TRBJ1-1; perhaps TRBD1 as D (6 bases). Between the trimmed V and J ends, which lost 4 bases and 5 bases, there was a span of 11 bases. The germline V gene has CDR1 SGHDN and CDR2 FVKESK. The CDR3 has 13 residues.

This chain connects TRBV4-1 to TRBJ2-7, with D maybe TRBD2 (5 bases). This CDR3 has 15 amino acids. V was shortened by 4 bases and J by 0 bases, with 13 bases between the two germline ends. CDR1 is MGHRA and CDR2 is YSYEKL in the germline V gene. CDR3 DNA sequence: TGCGCCAGCAGCCCCCGCGGGCCAAGCTCCTACGAGCAGTACTTC. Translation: CASSPRGPSSYEQYF.

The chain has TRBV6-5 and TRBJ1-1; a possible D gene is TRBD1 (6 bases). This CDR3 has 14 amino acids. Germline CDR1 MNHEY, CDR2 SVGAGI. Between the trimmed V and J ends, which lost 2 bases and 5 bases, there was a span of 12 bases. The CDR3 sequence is CASSYEGEGTEAFF. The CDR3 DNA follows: TGTGCCAGCAGTTACGAGGGGGAAGGTACTGAAGCTTTCTTT.

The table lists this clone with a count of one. The CDR3 nucleotides read TGTGCCAGCAGAGCCTCGGGGGGTTCTTACGAGCAGTACTTC. Amino acid sequence: CASRASGGSYEQYF. V usage is TRBV6-1 and J usage is TRBJ2-7; 7 nucleotides align to TRBD2. Germline CDR1 reads MNHNS; CDR2 reads SASEGT. Trimming at V came to 6 bases and at J to 4 bases, leaving 9 bases not matched to a gene. The CDR3 is made up of 14 amino acids.

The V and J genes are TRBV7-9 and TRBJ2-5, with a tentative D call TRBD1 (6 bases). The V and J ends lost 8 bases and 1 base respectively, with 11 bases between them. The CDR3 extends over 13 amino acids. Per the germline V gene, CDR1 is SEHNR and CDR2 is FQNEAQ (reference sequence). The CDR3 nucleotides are TGTGCCAGCGTACTAGGGGGCCAAGAGACCCAGTACTTC. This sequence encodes CASVLGGQETQYF.

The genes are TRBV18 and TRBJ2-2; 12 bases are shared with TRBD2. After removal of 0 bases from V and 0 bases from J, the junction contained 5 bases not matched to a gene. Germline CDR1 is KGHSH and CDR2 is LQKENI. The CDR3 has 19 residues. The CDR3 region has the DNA TGTGCCAGCTCACCACCCCTAGCGGGGGGGCTCTCGAACACCGGGGAGCTGTTTTTT. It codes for CASSPPLAGGLSNTGELFF.

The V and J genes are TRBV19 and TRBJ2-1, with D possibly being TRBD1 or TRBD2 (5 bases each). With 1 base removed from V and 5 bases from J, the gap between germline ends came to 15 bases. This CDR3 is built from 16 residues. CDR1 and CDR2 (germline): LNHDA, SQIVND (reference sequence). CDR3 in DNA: TGTGCCAGTAGTATAGGGTTTGGGGGTTTTAACAATGAGCAGTTCTTC. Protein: CASSIGFGGFNNEQFF.

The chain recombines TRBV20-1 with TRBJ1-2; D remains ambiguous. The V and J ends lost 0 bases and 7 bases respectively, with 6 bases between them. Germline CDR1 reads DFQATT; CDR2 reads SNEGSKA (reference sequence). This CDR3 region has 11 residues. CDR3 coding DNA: TGCAGTGCTAGAGAAGTGGGTGGCTACACCTTC. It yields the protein CSAREVGGYTF.

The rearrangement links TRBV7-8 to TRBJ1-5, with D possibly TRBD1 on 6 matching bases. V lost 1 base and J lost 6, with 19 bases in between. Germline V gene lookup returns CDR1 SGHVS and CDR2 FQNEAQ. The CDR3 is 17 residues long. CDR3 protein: CASSLGGAWGAGQPQHF. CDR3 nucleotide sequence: TGTGCCAGCAGCTTAGGAGGGGCTTGGGGGGCTGGTCAGCCCCAGCATTTT.

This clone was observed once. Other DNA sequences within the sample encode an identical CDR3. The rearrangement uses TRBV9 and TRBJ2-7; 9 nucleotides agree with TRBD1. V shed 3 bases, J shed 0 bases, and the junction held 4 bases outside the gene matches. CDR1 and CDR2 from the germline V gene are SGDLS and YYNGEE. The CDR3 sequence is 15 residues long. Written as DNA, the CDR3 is TGTGCCAGCAGCGAAGGACAGGGGAGCTCCTACGAGCAGTACTTC. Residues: CASSEGQGSSYEQYF.

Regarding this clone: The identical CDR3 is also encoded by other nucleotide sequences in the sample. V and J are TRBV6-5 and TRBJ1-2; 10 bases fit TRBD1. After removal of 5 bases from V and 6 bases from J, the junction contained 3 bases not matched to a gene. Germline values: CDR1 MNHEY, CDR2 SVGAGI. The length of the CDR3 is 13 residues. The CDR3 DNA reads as TGTGCCAGCAGTCTCGGACAGGGGGATGGCTACACCTTC. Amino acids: CASSLGQGDGYTF.

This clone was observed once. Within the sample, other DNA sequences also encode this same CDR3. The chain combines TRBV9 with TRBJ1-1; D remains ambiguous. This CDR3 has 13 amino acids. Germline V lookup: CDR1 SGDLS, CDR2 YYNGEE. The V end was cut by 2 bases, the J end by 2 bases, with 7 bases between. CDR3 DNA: TGTGCCAGCAGCGTTGACGGAAACACTGAAGCTTTCTTT. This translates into CASSVDGNTEAFF.

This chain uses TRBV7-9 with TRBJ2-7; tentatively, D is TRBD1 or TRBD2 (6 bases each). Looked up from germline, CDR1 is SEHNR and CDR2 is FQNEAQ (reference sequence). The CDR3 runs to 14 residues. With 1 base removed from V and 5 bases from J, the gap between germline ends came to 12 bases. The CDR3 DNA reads TGTGCCAGCAGCTTAGGGGGGGCGGTAAACGAGCAGTACTTC. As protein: CASSLGGAVNEQYF.

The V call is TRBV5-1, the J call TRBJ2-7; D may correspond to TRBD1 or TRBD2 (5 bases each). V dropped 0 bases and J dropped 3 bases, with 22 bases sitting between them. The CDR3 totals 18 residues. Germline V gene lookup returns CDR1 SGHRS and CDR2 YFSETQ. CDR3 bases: TGCGCCAGCAGCTTGGCCCCAGGGAGTACTATTACTGACTACGAGCAGTACTTC. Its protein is CASSLAPGSTITDYEQYF. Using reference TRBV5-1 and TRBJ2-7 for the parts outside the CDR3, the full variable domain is KAGVTQTPRYLIKTRGQQVTLSCSPISGHRSVSWYQQTPGQGLQFLFEYFSETQRNKGNFPGRFSGRQFSNSRSEMNVSTLELGDSALYLCASSLAPGSTITDYEQYFGPGTRLTVT.

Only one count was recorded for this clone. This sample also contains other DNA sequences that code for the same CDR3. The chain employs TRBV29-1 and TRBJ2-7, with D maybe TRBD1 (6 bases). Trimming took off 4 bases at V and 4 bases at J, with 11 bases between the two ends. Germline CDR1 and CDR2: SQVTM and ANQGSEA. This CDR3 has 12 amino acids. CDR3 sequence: CSVGDTAYEQYF. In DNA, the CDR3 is TGCAGCGTTGGGGACACCGCTTACGAGCAGTACTTC.

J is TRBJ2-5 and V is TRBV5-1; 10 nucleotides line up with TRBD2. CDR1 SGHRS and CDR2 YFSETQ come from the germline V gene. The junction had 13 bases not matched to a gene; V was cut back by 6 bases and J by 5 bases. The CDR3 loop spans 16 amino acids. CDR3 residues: CASKGGLADPWETQYF. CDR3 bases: TGCGCCAGCAAAGGAGGACTAGCGGACCCCTGGGAGACCCAGTACTTC.

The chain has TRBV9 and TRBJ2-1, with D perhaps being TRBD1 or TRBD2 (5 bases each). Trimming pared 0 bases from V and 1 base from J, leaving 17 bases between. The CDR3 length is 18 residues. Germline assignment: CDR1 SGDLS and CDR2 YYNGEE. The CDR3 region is CASSVGLNWDGSYNEQFF. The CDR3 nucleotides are TGTGCCAGCAGCGTAGGTCTGAACTGGGACGGATCCTACAATGAGCAGTTCTTC.

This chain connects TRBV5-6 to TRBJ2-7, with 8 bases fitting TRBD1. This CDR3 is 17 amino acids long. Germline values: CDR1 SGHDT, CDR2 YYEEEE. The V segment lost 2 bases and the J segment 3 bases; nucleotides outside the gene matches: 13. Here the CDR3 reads CASSFWPGQDYLYEQYF. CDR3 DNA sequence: TGTGCCAGCAGCTTCTGGCCGGGACAGGACTATCTCTACGAGCAGTACTTC. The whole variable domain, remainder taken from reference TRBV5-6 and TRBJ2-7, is DAGVTQSPTHLIKTRGQQVTLRCSPKSGHDTVSWYQQALGQGPQFIFQYYEEEERQRGNFPDRFSGHQFPNYSSELNVNALLLGDSALYLCASSFWPGQDYLYEQYFGPGTRLTVT.

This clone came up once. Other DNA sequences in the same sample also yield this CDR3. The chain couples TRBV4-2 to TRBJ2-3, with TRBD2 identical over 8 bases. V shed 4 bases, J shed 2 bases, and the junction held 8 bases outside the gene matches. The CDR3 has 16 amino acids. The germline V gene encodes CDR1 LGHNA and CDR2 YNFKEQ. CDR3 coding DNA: TGTGCCAGCAGCCCCCGGGGGGGAGGGGACACAGATACGCAGTATTTT. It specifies CASSPRGGGDTDTQYF.

CDR3 DNA sequence: TGTGCCAGCAGTTACGGGACAGGGGGGGCCGGGGAGCTGTTTTTT. It specifies CASSYGTGGAGELFF. The chain carries TRBV6-5 and TRBJ2-2; 11 bases fit TRBD1. V gave up 2 bases and J gave up 6 bases; unmatched junction bases: 2. The CDR3 sequence is 15 residues long. CDR1 and CDR2 from the germline V gene are MNHEY and SVGAGI.

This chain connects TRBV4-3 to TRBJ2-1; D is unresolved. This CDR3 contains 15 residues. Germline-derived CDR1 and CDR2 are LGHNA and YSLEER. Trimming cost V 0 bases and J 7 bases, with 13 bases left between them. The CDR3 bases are TGCGCCAGCAGCCAAGAACGGGCTAGTGTTAATGAGCAGTTCTTC. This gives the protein CASSQERASVNEQFF.

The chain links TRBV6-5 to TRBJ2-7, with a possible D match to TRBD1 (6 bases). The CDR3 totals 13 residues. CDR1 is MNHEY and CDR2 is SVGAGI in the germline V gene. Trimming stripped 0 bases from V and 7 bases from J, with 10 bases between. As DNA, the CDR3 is TGTGCCAGCAGTTACTCGGGTAGGGGGGAGCAGTACTTC. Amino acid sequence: CASSYSGRGEQYF.

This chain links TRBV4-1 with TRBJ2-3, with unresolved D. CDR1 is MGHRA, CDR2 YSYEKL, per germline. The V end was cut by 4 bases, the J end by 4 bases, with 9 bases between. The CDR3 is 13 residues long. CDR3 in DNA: TGCGCCAGCAGCCCGGGTTTCGCAGATACGCAGTATTTT. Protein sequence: CASSPGFADTQYF.

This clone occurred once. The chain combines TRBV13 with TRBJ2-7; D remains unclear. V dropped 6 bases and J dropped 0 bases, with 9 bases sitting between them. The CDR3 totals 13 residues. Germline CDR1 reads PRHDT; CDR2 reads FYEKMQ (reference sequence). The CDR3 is CASSLKSSYEQYF. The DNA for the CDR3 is TGTGCCAGCAGTCTCAAGAGCTCCTACGAGCAGTACTTC.

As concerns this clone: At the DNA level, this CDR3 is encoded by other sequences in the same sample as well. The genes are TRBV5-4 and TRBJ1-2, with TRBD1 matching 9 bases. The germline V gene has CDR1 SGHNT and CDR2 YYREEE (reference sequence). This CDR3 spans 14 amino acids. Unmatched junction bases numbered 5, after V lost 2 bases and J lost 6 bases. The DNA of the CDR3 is TGTGCCAGCAGCTTTAGGGGACAGGGAGATGGCTACACCTTC. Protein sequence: CASSFRGQGDGYTF.

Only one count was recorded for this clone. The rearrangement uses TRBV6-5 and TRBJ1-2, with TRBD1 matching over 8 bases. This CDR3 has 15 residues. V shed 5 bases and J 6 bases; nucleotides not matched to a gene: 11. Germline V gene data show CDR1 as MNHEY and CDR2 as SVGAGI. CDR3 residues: CASSTYRTGYNGYTF. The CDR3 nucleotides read TGTGCCAGCAGTACCTATAGGACAGGGTACAATGGCTACACCTTC.

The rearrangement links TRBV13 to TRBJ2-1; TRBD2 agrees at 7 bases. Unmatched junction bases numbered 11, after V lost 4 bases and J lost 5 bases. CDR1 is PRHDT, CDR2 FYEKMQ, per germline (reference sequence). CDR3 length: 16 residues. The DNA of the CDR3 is TGTGCCAGCAGCTCCTGGATGGGCGGGAGACACAATGAGCAGTTCTTC. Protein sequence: CASSSWMGGRHNEQFF.

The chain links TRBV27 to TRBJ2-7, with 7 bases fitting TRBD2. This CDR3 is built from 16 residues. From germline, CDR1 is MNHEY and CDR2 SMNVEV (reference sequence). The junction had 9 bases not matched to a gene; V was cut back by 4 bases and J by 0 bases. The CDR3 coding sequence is TGTGCCAGCAGTTATCTAGAGCCGGGGGGCTCCTACGAGCAGTACTTC. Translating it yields CASSYLEPGGSYEQYF.

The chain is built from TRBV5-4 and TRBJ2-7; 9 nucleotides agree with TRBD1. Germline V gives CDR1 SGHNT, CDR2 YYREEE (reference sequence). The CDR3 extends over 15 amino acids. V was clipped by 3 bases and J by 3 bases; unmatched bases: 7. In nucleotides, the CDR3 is TGTGCCAGCAGCTCCGGACAGGGGATTAGCTACGAGCAGTACTTC. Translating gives CASSSGQGISYEQYF.